The source of this T cell receptor beta chain is a study of glioma-infiltrating T cells after dendritic cell vaccination. General observations from the study: TCR clonality showed no direct relationship with survival.

Germline V gives CDR1 SNHLY, CDR2 FYNNEI. The V end was cut by 7 bases, the J end by 0 bases, with 13 bases between. The CDR3 spans 15 residues. None of the glioblastoma patients had an isocitrate dehydrogenase mutation. PBMC were collected before vaccination, two weeks after the third vaccination, and at progression. To note about this clone: What it binds is not known.

Sequenced by immunoSEQ multiplex PCR; TCRdb stores in-frame clones only, minus some. The sample holds about 95,000 clones; 70% to 90% are singletons and the top ten take around 2.9%. The sequence derives from a human donor with glioblastoma. Here the sequenced sample was blood, taken before dendritic cell vaccination. V usage is TRBV2 and J usage is TRBJ2-1; possibly TRBD2 for D (5 bases). The CDR3 DNA sequence: TGTGCCAGCACCAACAGCGGCCCCTCCTACAATGAGCAGTTCTTC. The encoded protein is CASTNSGPSYNEQFF.